This T cell receptor beta chain was sequenced for a study of blood T cell repertoires in COVID-19. The protocol was immunoSEQ multiplex PCR, while the TCRdb copy is restricted to in-frame clones and leaves out a portion. This sample has some 130,000 clones, with 60% to 75% found just once. The CDR3 contains 13 residues. Trimming pared 3 bases from V and 6 bases from J, leaving 11 bases between. The sample consisted of peripheral blood. The clonotype was recovered from a woman between 70 and 85 years old with acute or convalescent COVID-19. The chain uses TRBV12-3 or TRBV12-4 and TRBJ2-5; D remains ambiguous. The CDR3 reads CASSFNREKTQYF. For the CDR3, the DNA is TGTGCCAGCAGTTTTAACCGCGAAAAGACCCAGTACTTC.